A selection of T cell receptor beta chains follows, all from one sample in a study of T cell repertoires in cytomegalovirus infection. No cognate antigen is known for these TCRs. TCRdb processed the reads anew with MiXCR; each CDR3 protein has one entry. The sample holds 450,000 to 600,000 distinct CDR3 sequences, around 30% seen once. The sequences come from cultured PBMCs, collected from culture after CMV antigen stimulation. Source of these receptors: a human donor in good health (CMV status not recorded). Some clones in this sample may be carry-over from other donors' samples. CDR3s include the opening cysteine and the closing phenylalanine or tryptophan. Where a row states a size, it is once, few, many or the class of an expanded clone; other rows omit it.

j_gene: TRBJ2-2
v_gene: TRBV12-3/TRBV12-4
abundance: many
CDR3aa: CASGGTGRSGELFF

j_gene: TRBJ2-7
v_gene: TRBV7-6
abundance: NA
CDR3aa: CASSLTSSGSLYEQYF

j_gene: TRBJ1-1
v_gene: TRBV7-2
abundance: NA
CDR3aa: CASSLTFGGNTEAFF

j_gene: TRBJ2-2
v_gene: TRBV11-3
abundance: once
CDR3aa: CASSFRGLTGELFF

j_gene: TRBJ2-1
v_gene: TRBV7-3
abundance: few
CDR3aa: CASSLSEGQGEQFF

j_gene: TRBJ2-5
v_gene: TRBV20-1
abundance: NA
CDR3aa: CSARPGQGRETQYF

j_gene: TRBJ2-5
v_gene: TRBV15
abundance: NA
CDR3aa: CATSKGQKETQYF

j_gene: TRBJ1-4
v_gene: TRBV10-3
abundance: NA
CDR3aa: CAISESVATNEKLFF

j_gene: TRBJ2-3
v_gene: TRBV7-2
abundance: NA
CDR3aa: CASSSLSGFSDTQYF

j_gene: TRBJ1-1
v_gene: TRBV19
abundance: few
CDR3aa: CASSISLNTEAFF

j_gene: TRBJ2-7
v_gene: TRBV7-2
abundance: few
CDR3aa: CASSLSGGASYEQYF

j_gene: TRBJ2-7
v_gene: TRBV5-1
abundance: NA
CDR3aa: CASSVPRDRDEQYF

j_gene: TRBJ2-1
v_gene: TRBV28
abundance: NA
CDR3aa: CASSIRASSYNEQFF

j_gene: TRBJ1-2
v_gene: TRBV12-3/TRBV12-4
abundance: NA
CDR3aa: CASSYRETSGYTF

j_gene: TRBJ2-1
v_gene: TRBV5-4
abundance: few
CDR3aa: CASSPTSGRSDEQFF

j_gene: TRBJ2-3
v_gene: TRBV7-8
abundance: NA
CDR3aa: CASSLARVAGGPMDTQYF

j_gene: TRBJ2-5
v_gene: TRBV6-8
abundance: NA
CDR3aa: CTSSDTGYQETQYF

j_gene: TRBJ2-3
v_gene: TRBV7-3
abundance: NA
CDR3aa: CASSNSGDTQYF

j_gene: TRBJ1-6
v_gene: TRBV27
abundance: many
CDR3aa: CASSLYATRGDNSPLHF

j_gene: TRBJ1-3
v_gene: TRBV15
abundance: few
CDR3aa: CATSRDLGRVNSGNTIYF

j_gene: TRBJ2-3
v_gene: TRBV4-3
abundance: NA
CDR3aa: CASSQDLNTDTQYF

j_gene: TRBJ1-2
v_gene: TRBV7-2
abundance: many
CDR3aa: CASSFTGRHGYTF

j_gene: TRBJ1-4
v_gene: TRBV19
abundance: NA
CDR3aa: CATGGRANEKLFF

j_gene: TRBJ2-1
v_gene: TRBV7-2
abundance: NA
CDR3aa: CASRYGLAGVSEQFF

j_gene: TRBJ1-1
v_gene: TRBV6-2/TRBV6-3
abundance: few
CDR3aa: CASSWIPGQGAVDTEAFF

j_gene: TRBJ1-1
v_gene: TRBV6-6
abundance: NA
CDR3aa: CASSYSMAGTEAFF

j_gene: TRBJ2-5
v_gene: TRBV6-2/TRBV6-3
abundance: NA
CDR3aa: CASSARLAGGGETQYF

j_gene: TRBJ2-7
v_gene: TRBV28
abundance: few
CDR3aa: CASSLPGTSDYEQYF

j_gene: TRBJ1-3
v_gene: TRBV7-2
abundance: many
CDR3aa: CASSLGLGQGHHDSGNTIYF

j_gene: TRBJ2-3
v_gene: TRBV23-1
abundance: few
CDR3aa: CASSQGVRTDTQYF

j_gene: TRBJ2-4
v_gene: TRBV20-1
abundance: NA
CDR3aa: CSARDLGRTLQYF

j_gene: TRBJ2-2
v_gene: TRBV5-4
abundance: NA
CDR3aa: CASSYSGGSTGELFF

j_gene: TRBJ1-6
v_gene: TRBV7-2
abundance: NA
CDR3aa: CASSPDGYNSPLHF

j_gene: TRBJ2-1
v_gene: TRBV28
abundance: NA
CDR3aa: CASSSPGGGGYNEQFF

j_gene: TRBJ1-6
v_gene: TRBV5-4
abundance: NA
CDR3aa: CASRLWGYSSPLHF

j_gene: TRBJ2-6
v_gene: TRBV20-1
abundance: NA
CDR3aa: CSARDGGNGANVLTF

j_gene: TRBJ1-1
v_gene: TRBV20-1
abundance: few
CDR3aa: CSASSGVSEAFF

j_gene: TRBJ2-1
v_gene: TRBV12-3/TRBV12-4
abundance: few
CDR3aa: CASSWVAGAGNEQFF

j_gene: TRBJ2-1
v_gene: TRBV2
abundance: few
CDR3aa: CASSIRLAAYNEQFF

j_gene: TRBJ1-2
v_gene: TRBV12-3/TRBV12-4
abundance: once
CDR3aa: CASSLGLSAHYGYTF

j_gene: TRBJ1-1
v_gene: TRBV4-3
abundance: NA
CDR3aa: CASSQDLGLNTEAFF

j_gene: TRBJ2-1
v_gene: TRBV12-3/TRBV12-4
abundance: NA
CDR3aa: CASSPQGDSYNEQFF

j_gene: TRBJ2-5
v_gene: TRBV15
abundance: NA
CDR3aa: CATSRVSGLAQETQYF

j_gene: TRBJ2-5
v_gene: TRBV18
abundance: few
CDR3aa: CASSTGTSGRETQYF

j_gene: TRBJ1-3
v_gene: TRBV5-1
abundance: few
CDR3aa: CASSLAVEGNTIYF

j_gene: TRBJ2-2
v_gene: TRBV24-1
abundance: NA
CDR3aa: CATSDLAGTNTGELFF

j_gene: TRBJ1-6
v_gene: TRBV6-1
abundance: NA
CDR3aa: CASSWDPRSPLHF

j_gene: TRBJ2-7
v_gene: TRBV19
abundance: few
CDR3aa: CASSMETEQYF